This T cell receptor beta chain is drawn from a study of spatial heterogeneity in lung cancer. Study details: Compared with alpha-chain sequences, beta-chain sequences were consistently detected in greater numbers.

By share, this clonotype ranks as medium-sized. TCR cDNA molecules each carried a unique molecular identifier. TCRdb reanalysed the 5' RACE reads using MiXCR and keeps one entry per CDR3 protein. The sample holds 2,500 to 4,000 distinct CDR3 sequences, over 7.5% seen once. Time point given: sample taken at primary tumor resection. The germline V gene has CDR1 MGHRA and CDR2 YSYEKL. This CDR3 region has 14 residues. V shed 4 bases and J 5 bases; nucleotides not matched to a gene: 2. The chain joins TRBV4-1 to TRBJ1-4; 9 nucleotides align to TRBD1. This TCR derives from a male donor with early-stage non-small cell lung cancer. Sequenced here: normal lung tissue next to the tumor, sampled at surgery. CDR3 loop: CASSLTGGNEKLFF. The CDR3 DNA reads as TGCGCCAGCAGCCTGACAGGGGGGAATGAAAAACTGTTTTTT.